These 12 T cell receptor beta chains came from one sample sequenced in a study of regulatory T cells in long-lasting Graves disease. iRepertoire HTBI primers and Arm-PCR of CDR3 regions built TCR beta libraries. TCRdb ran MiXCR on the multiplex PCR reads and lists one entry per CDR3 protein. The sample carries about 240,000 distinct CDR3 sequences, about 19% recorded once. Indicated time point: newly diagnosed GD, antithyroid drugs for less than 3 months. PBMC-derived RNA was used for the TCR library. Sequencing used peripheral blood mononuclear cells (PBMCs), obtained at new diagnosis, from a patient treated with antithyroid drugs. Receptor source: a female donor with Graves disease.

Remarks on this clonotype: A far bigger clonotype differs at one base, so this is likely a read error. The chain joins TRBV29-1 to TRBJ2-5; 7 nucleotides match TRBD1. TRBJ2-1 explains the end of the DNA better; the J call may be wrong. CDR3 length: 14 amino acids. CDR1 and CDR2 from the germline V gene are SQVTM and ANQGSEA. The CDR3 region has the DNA TGCAGCGCCGGAAAATCGACAGGGAACGGTGAGCAGTTCTTC. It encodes CSAGKSTGNGEQFF.

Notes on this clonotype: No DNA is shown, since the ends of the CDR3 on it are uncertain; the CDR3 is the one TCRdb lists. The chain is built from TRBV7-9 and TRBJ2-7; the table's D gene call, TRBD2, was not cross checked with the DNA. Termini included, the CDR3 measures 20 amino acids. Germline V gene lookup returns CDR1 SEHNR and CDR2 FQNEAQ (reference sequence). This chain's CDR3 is CASSFYICSASGGQTYEQYF.

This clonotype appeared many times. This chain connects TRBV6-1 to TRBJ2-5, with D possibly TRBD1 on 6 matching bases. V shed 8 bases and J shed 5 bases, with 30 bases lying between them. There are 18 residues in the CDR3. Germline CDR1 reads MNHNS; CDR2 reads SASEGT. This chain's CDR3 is CASSSGYLRTGHGETQYF. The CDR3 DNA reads TGTGCCAGCTCATCAGGCTATCTCCGAACAGGGCACGGGGAGACCCAGTACTTC.

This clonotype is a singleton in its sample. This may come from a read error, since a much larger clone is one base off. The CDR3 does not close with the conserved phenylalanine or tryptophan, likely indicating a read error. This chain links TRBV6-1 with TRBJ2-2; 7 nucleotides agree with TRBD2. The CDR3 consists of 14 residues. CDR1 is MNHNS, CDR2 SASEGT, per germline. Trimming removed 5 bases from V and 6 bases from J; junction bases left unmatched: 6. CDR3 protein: CASSLLAGAGELFS. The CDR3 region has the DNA TGTGCCAGCAGTCTCCTCGCGGGAGCCGGGGAGCTGTTTTCT.

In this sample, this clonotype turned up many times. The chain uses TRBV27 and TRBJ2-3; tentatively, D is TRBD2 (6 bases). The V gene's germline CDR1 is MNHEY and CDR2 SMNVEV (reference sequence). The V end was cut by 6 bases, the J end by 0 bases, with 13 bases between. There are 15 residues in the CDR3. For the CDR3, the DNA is TGTGCCAGCAGGGCAATAGCGGATAGCACAGATACGCAGTATTTT. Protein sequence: CASRAIADSTDTQYF.

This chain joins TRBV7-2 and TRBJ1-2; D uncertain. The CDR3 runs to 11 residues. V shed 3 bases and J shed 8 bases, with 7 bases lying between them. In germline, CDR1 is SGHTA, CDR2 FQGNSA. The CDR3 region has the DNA TGTGCCAGCAGCTTCGAAGGAGGCTACACCTTC. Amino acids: CASSFEGGYTF.

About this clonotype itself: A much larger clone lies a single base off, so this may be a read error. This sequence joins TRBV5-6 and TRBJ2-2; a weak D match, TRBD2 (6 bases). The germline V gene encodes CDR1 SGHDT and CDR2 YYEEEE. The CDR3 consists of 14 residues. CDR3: CASSFPAVTGGLFF. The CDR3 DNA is TGTGCCAGCAGCTTCCCGGCCGTCACCGGGGGGCTGTTTTTT. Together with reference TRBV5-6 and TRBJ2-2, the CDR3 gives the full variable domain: DAGVTQSPTHLIKTRGQQVTLRCSPKSGHDTVSWYQQALGQGPQFIFQYYEEEERQRGNFPDRFSGHQFPNYSSELNVNALLLGDSALYLCASSFPAVTGGLFFGEGSRLTVL.

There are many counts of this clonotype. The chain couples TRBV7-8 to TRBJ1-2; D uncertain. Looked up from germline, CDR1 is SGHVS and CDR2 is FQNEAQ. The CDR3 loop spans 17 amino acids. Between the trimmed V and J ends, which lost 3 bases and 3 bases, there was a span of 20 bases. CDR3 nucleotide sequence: TGTGCCAGCAGCTTTTCTGTGGTAGCTGGGCGCGACTATGGCTACACCTTC. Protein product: CASSFSVVAGRDYGYTF.

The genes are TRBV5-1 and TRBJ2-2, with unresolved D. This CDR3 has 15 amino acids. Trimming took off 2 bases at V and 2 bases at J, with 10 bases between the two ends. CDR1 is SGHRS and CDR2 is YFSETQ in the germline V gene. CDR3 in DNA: TGCGCCAGCAGCTTTTTTCGACGTAACACCGGGGAGCTGTTTTTT. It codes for CASSFFRRNTGELFF.

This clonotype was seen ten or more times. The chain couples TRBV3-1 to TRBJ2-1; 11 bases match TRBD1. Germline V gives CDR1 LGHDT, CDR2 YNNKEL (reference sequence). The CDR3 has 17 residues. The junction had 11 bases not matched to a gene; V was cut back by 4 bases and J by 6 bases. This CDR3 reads CASSPTTGTGGGNEQFF. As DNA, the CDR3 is TGTGCCAGCAGCCCTACAACCGGGACAGGGGGGGGCAATGAGCAGTTCTTC.

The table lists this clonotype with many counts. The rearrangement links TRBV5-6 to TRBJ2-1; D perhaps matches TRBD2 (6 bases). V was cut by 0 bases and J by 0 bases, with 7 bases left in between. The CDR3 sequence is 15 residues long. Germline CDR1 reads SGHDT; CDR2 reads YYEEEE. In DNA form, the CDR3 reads TGTGCCAGCAGCTTGGCGGGGGTCTCCTACAATGAGCAGTTCTTC. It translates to CASSLAGVSYNEQFF. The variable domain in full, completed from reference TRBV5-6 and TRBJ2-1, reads DAGVTQSPTHLIKTRGQQVTLRCSPKSGHDTVSWYQQALGQGPQFIFQYYEEEERQRGNFPDRFSGHQFPNYSSELNVNALLLGDSALYLCASSLAGVSYNEQFFGPGTRLTVL.

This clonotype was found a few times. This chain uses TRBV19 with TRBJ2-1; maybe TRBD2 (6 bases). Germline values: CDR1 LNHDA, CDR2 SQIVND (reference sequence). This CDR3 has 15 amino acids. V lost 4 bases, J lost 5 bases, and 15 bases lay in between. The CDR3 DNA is TGTGCCAGTAGTAATGACGGGAGTTTAAACAATGAGCAGTTCTTC. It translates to CASSNDGSLNNEQFF.